The 27 T cell receptor beta chains below all came from one sample that was sequenced in a study of regulatory T cells (dated by TCRdb to the late 2010s). Points the paper makes about the study in general: Compared with both autologous conventional CD4+ cells and control regulatory T cells, regulatory T cells from CD3G-deficient patients had reduced Shannon diversity.

The antigens for these receptors are not known. Receptor amplification or capture employed the immunoSEQ multiplex PCR assay. For the multiplex PCR, 52 forward TRBV primers and 13 reverse TRBJ primers were used, and amplification bias was corrected with both assay-based and computational methods. Entries here come from immuneACCESS through TCRdb and include only in-frame sequences with V and J called. Some clones fail to appear in such tables; in the studies checked, an unresolved V gene covers under half of the shortfall, and the cause of the remainder is unknown. Counted in this sample were fewer than 6,500 clones; 75% to 90% of them appeared once. The ten largest clones represent roughly 2.1% of the sample. Material: CD4+ Tregs sorted from blood. Source of these receptors: a person under 35 with CD3G deficiency.

V usage is TRBV18 and J usage is TRBJ2-3, with 8 bases lining up with TRBD1. The CDR3 runs 15 residues. V shed 5 bases and J 2 bases; nucleotides not matched to a gene: 6. The V gene's germline CDR1 is KGHSH and CDR2 LQKENI. CDR3 in amino acids: CASSSGQVDTDTQYF. The DNA for the CDR3 is TGTGCCAGCTCATCGGGACAGGTGGACACAGATACGCAGTATTTT.

This clone has only one observation. J is TRBJ2-7 and V is TRBV10-3; possibly TRBD2 for D (6 bases). The germline V and J ends were trimmed by 4 bases and 2 bases, with 12 bases remaining between them. The CDR3 is made up of 14 amino acids. The germline gives CDR1 ENHRY, CDR2 SYGVKD. The CDR3 bases are TGTGCCATCAGTGTGGGTAGCGGTCCCTACGAGCAGTACTTC. This gives the protein CAISVGSGPYEQYF.

The V and J genes are TRBV11-2 and TRBJ1-3, with unresolved D. The CDR3 is made up of 12 amino acids. The germline V gene encodes CDR1 SGHAT and CDR2 FQNNGV. Trimming removed 2 bases from V and 7 bases from J, with 6 bases in between. The CDR3 reads CASSLSGNTIYF. CDR3 in DNA: TGTGCCAGCAGCTTAAGTGGGAACACCATATATTTT. Full variable domain (remainder filled in from reference TRBV11-2 and TRBJ1-3): EAGVAQSPRYKIIEKRQSVAFWCNPISGHATLYWYQQILGQGPKLLIQFQNNGVVDDSQLPKDRFSAERLKGVDSTLKIQPAKLEDSAVYLCASSLSGNTIYFGEGSWLTVV.

This chain connects TRBV10-3 to TRBJ1-4, with TRBD1 identical over 7 bases. CDR3 size: 13 residues. The V gene's germline CDR1 is ENHRY and CDR2 SYGVKD. Unmatched junction bases numbered 10, after V lost 10 bases and J lost 8 bases. For the CDR3, the DNA is TGTGCCACAAGAGACAGGGTAGACGAAAAACTGTTTTTT. Its translation is CATRDRVDEKLFF.

The sample holds one count of this clone. This chain links TRBV5-1 with TRBJ2-7, with D uncertain. Germline V gene lookup returns CDR1 SGHRS and CDR2 YFSETQ. The V gene lost 0 bases and the J gene lost 4 bases, with 11 bases spanning the gap. The CDR3 extends over 14 amino acids. CDR3 DNA: TGCGCCAGCAGCTTGGCATCGACGGCATACGAGCAGTACTTC. This codes for CASSLASTAYEQYF.

Turning to this clone: In the same sample, other DNA sequences code for this CDR3. The rearrangement joins TRBV28 to TRBJ1-4; the D gene is possibly TRBD1 (5 bases). CDR1 and CDR2 from the germline V gene are MDHEN and SYDVKM. Trimming left V 6 bases short and J 5 bases short, with 10 bases between. The CDR3 totals 13 residues. The CDR3 region has the DNA TGTGCCAGCAGCGGGGGGGGGAATGAAAAACTGTTTTTT. It yields the protein CASSGGGNEKLFF.

The chain is built from TRBV7-8 and TRBJ2-7; D is unclear. The CDR3 spans 11 residues. V was trimmed by 5 bases and J by 4 bases, leaving 6 bases between them. Germline CDR1 and CDR2: SGHVS and FQNEAQ. In nucleotides, the CDR3 is TGTGCCAGCAGCGACAATTACGAGCAGTACTTC. The encoded protein is CASSDNYEQYF.

V gene TRBV6-1 combines with J gene TRBJ2-1, with TRBD2 identical over 7 bases. The CDR3 runs 13 residues. V trimming: 8 bases; J trimming: 3 bases; junction bases outside the gene matches: 4. CDR1 is MNHNS, CDR2 SASEGT, per germline. The CDR3 protein is CASGTTFYNEQFF. CDR3 DNA: TGTGCCAGCGGGACTACCTTCTACAATGAGCAGTTCTTC.

This sequence joins TRBV19 and TRBJ2-4, with 15 bases matching TRBD2. After removal of 4 bases from V and 9 bases from J, the junction contained 10 bases not matched to a gene. Per the germline V gene, CDR1 is LNHDA and CDR2 is SQIVND (reference sequence). CDR3 length: 17 residues. As DNA, the CDR3 is TGTGCCAGTAGTAGAGGACTAGCGGGAGGGCCGGAGGGCATTCAGTACTTC. This translates into CASSRGLAGGPEGIQYF.

This clone came up once. This chain uses TRBV6-6 with TRBJ1-1; 7 bases line up with TRBD1. The germline V gene has CDR1 MNHNY and CDR2 SVGAGI (reference sequence). The CDR3 loop spans 13 amino acids. V shed 6 bases, J shed 1 base, and the junction held 2 bases outside the gene matches. CDR3 DNA: TGTGCCAGCAGGCGACAGGGGAACACTGAAGCTTTCTTT. Protein sequence: CASRRQGNTEAFF.

This sequence joins TRBV28 and TRBJ2-7; possible D gene TRBD2, 6 bases. V dropped 5 bases and J dropped 6 bases, with 14 bases sitting between them. This CDR3 has 13 residues. In germline, CDR1 is MDHEN, CDR2 SYDVKM. The CDR3 nucleotides read TGTGCCAGCAGTAGACTTAGGAGGGGCGAGCAGTACTTC. Its protein product is CASSRLRRGEQYF.

CDR3: CASSFYSGTGPYEQYF. The CDR3 DNA sequence: TGTGCCAGCTCCTTTTACTCCGGGACAGGCCCCTACGAGCAGTACTTC. V usage is TRBV28 and J usage is TRBJ2-7; 8 bases align to TRBD1. J gave up 2 bases and V 8 bases, and 14 bases lay outside the gene matches. Germline CDR1 reads MDHEN; CDR2 reads SYDVKM. The CDR3 is 16 amino acids.

The chain combines TRBV28 with TRBJ2-5, with D unclear. There are 13 residues in the CDR3. The V end was cut by 3 bases, the J end by 0 bases, with 5 bases between. CDR1 MDHEN and CDR2 SYDVKM come from the germline V gene. CDR3 coding DNA: TGTGCCAGCAGTTTGGCGTACCAAGAGACCCAGTACTTC. Translated, it gives CASSLAYQETQYF.

The chain uses TRBV28 and TRBJ2-7, with TRBD2 matching over 9 bases. V was pared by 1 base and J by 5 bases, with 18 bases of the junction left unmatched. CDR1 and CDR2 from the germline V gene are MDHEN and SYDVKM. The CDR3 totals 19 residues. For the CDR3, the DNA is TGTGCCAGCAGTTTATCGGTCCCGGGACTAGCTGGAAAGGTCGACGAGCAGTACTTC. This sequence encodes CASSLSVPGLAGKVDEQYF.

The chain links TRBV28 to TRBJ2-7; maybe TRBD1 (6 bases). The germline V and J ends were trimmed by 4 bases and 1 base, with 14 bases remaining between them. This CDR3 is built from 15 residues. The germline gives CDR1 MDHEN, CDR2 SYDVKM. CDR3 coding DNA: TGTGCCAGCAGTTCCCCACAGGGAGTGTCCTACGAGCAGTACTTC. Translation: CASSSPQGVSYEQYF.

The CDR3 DNA reads TGTGCCAGCAGTTTATGGGGGGAGCGCACCATCTACAATGAGCAGTTCTTC. Translated, it gives CASSLWGERTIYNEQFF. The genes are TRBV28 and TRBJ2-1, with D possibly being TRBD1 or TRBD2 (5 bases each). Trimming took off 0 bases at V and 3 bases at J, with 15 bases between the two ends. Germline CDR1 is MDHEN and CDR2 is SYDVKM. This CDR3 region has 17 residues.

The genes are TRBV7-2 and TRBJ2-7, with 7 nucleotides matching TRBD1. The CDR3 spans 14 residues. The V gene end was trimmed by 1 base and the J gene end by 3 bases; junction bases not matched to a gene: 3. Per the germline V gene, CDR1 is SGHTA and CDR2 is FQGNSA. This CDR3 is CASSLVAGGYEQYF. CDR3 in DNA: TGTGCCAGCAGCTTAGTGGCAGGGGGCTACGAGCAGTACTTC.

The genes are TRBV7-3 and TRBJ2-1, with D perhaps TRBD2 (5 bases). V shed 2 bases and J shed 0 bases, with 14 bases lying between them. Germline loops: CDR1 SGHTA, CDR2 FQGTGA. CDR3 length: 17 residues. CDR3 sequence reads: CASSLQPAVGSYNEQFF. In nucleotides, the CDR3 is TGTGCCAGCAGCTTACAGCCAGCGGTGGGCTCCTACAATGAGCAGTTCTTC.

V and J are TRBV5-1 and TRBJ2-5; D not certain. The CDR3 has 13 residues. Trimming cost V 0 bases and J 4 bases, with 7 bases left between them. Germline V lookup: CDR1 SGHRS, CDR2 YFSETQ. The CDR3 protein is CASSLASGETQYF. Written as DNA, the CDR3 is TGCGCCAGCAGCTTGGCATCAGGAGAGACCCAGTACTTC.

The V gene is TRBV6-1, the J gene TRBJ1-2, with 8 bases aligning to TRBD1. Per the germline V gene, CDR1 is MNHNS and CDR2 is SASEGT. This CDR3 spans 13 amino acids. Trimming took 4 bases from V and 6 from J; bases not matched to a gene: 4. The CDR3 coding sequence is TGTGCCAGCAGTGTAGAGACAGGGGATGGCTACACCTTC. It translates to CASSVETGDGYTF.

This chain uses TRBV6-1 with TRBJ2-1, with D unclear. The CDR3 contains 15 residues. CDR1 and CDR2 (germline): MNHNS, SASEGT. V shed 2 bases and J shed 9 bases, with 17 bases lying between them. The CDR3: CASSEIQETGTEQFF. CDR3 in DNA: TGTGCCAGCAGTGAAATTCAGGAGACCGGTACTGAGCAGTTCTTC.

This clone has just a few counts. The chain combines TRBV7-8 with TRBJ2-7; no reliable D call. With 1 base removed from V and 1 base from J, the gap between germline ends came to 20 bases. The CDR3 spans 18 residues. Germline values: CDR1 SGHVS, CDR2 FQNEAQ. The CDR3 coding sequence is TGTGCCAGCAGCTTAGGCAACAGCCTCGCCGTGGGTTCCTACGAGCAGTACTTC. Residues: CASSLGNSLAVGSYEQYF.

The V and J genes are TRBV28 and TRBJ1-1; a weak D match, TRBD1 (6 bases). CDR3 size: 15 residues. CDR1 and CDR2 from the germline V gene are MDHEN and SYDVKM. The V end was cut by 8 bases, the J end by 1 base, with 17 bases between. CDR3 nucleotides: TGTGCCAGCCGGCTAGTGGGGGCCACGAACACTGAAGCTTTCTTT. Residues: CASRLVGATNTEAFF.

This chain connects TRBV27 to TRBJ1-1; no clear D gene. The CDR3 length is 13 residues. Germline CDR1 and CDR2: MNHEY and SMNVEV (reference sequence). Trimming took 3 bases from V and 4 from J, leaving 9 bases between them. The CDR3 reads CASSFEEGTEAFF. For the CDR3, the DNA is TGTGCCAGCAGTTTTGAGGAGGGCACTGAAGCTTTCTTT.

The chain couples TRBV6-1 to TRBJ2-7; possible D gene TRBD2, 5 bases. The germline V gene has CDR1 MNHNS and CDR2 SASEGT. V was pared by 2 bases and J by 6 bases, with 14 bases between. CDR3 length: 14 amino acids. The CDR3 loop is CASSERSSEREQYF. CDR3 DNA: TGTGCCAGCAGTGAACGGAGTAGCGAACGCGAGCAGTACTTC.

The chain joins TRBV11-2 to TRBJ2-7, with 12 bases that match TRBD2. Germline V CDR1 and CDR2: SGHAT, FQNNGV. This CDR3 is built from 16 residues. After removal of 5 bases from V and 2 bases from J, the junction contained 7 bases not matched to a gene. Written as DNA, the CDR3 is TGTGCCAGCAGCATAACGTCTAGCGGGGGGGCCTACGAGCAGTACTTC. Amino acid sequence: CASSITSSGGAYEQYF.

The V call is TRBV20-1, the J call TRBJ1-2; TRBD1 aligns across 8 bases. The length of the CDR3 is 11 residues. V lost 4 bases and J lost 13; bases outside the gene matches: 8. Germline CDR1 is DFQATT and CDR2 is SNEGSKA (reference sequence). CDR3 nucleotides: TGCAGTGCTATTACAGGGGGAATCGCCACCTTC. This gives the protein CSAITGGIATF.